At least ten counts were recorded for the clone carrying this T cell receptor beta chain. Its antigen is not known. The sample is drawn from a study of beta chain bispecific antibodies for T cell cancers. About the research overall: Healthy donor T cells cocultured with leukemia lines and bispecific antibodies. Jurkat cells expressed TRBV12-3; HPB-ALL cells expressed TRBV5-5.

Findings and limits, study-wide: In these mixed samples, most targeted TRBV reads derived from the leukemia cell line.

This CDR3 contains 15 residues. V was pared by 0 bases and J by 0 bases, with 9 bases between. The germline CDR1 and CDR2 sequences are SGHRS and YFSETQ. Clonotype quantities came from unique molecular identifier barcode counts. TCRdb passed the 5' RACE reads through MiXCR, listing each CDR3 protein once. Of 20,000 to 25,000 distinct CDR3 sequences in the sample, approximately 2.6% are singletons; the top ten hold about a third. Either OKT3 anti-CD3 antibody or CD3/CD28 beads expanded T cells from blood mononuclear cells over about three days. Bispecific antibody was added to approximately 5 x 10^4 normal T cells and approximately 5 x 10^4 target cells.

The specimen was healthy donor T cells cultured with leukemia cells. The source is a human donor in good health. Some clones in this sample may be carry-over from other donors' samples. The J gene is TRBJ1-1, the V gene TRBV5-1; tentative D call: TRBD1 (5 bases). Here the CDR3 reads CASSLGDRMNTEAFF. Written as DNA, the CDR3 is TGCGCCAGCAGCTTGGGCGACAGAATGAACACTGAAGCTTTCTTT.